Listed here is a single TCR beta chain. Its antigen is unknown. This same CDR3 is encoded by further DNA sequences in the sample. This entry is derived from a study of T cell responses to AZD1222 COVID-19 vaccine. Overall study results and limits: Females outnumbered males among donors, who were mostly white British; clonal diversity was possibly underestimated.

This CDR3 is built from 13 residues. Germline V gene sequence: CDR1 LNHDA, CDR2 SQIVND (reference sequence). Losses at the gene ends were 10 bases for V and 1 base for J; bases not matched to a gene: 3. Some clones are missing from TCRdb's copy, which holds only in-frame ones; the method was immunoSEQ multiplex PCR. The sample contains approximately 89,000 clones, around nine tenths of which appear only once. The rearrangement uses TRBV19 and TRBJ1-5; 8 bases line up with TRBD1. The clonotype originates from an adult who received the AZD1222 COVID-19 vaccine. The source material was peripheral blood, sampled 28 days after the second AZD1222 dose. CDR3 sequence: CATDRGSNQPQHF. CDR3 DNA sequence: TGTGCCACCGACAGGGGAAGCAATCAGCCCCAGCATTTT. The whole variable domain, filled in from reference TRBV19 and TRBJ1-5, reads DGGITQSPKYLFRKEGQNVTLSCEQNLNHDAMYWYRQDPGQGLRLIYYSQIVNDFQKGDIAEGYSVSREKKESFPLTVTSAQKNPTAFYLCATDRGSNQPQHFGDGTRLSIL.